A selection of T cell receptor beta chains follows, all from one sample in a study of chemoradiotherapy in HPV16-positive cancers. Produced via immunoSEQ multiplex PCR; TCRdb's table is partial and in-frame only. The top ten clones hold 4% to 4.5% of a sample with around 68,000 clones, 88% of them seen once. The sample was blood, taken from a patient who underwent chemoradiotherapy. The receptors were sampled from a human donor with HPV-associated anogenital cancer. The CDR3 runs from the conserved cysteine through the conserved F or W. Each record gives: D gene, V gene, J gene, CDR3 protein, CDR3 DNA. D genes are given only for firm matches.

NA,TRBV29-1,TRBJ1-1,CSVEIGMNTEAFF,TGCAGCGTTGAAATAGGGATGAACACTGAAGCTTTCTTT
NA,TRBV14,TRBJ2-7,CASSVDASEQYF,TGTGCCAGCAGCGTTGACGCGAGCGAGCAGTACTTC
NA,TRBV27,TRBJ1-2,CASSLSRTNYGYTF,TGTGCCAGCAGTTTATCGCGGACTAACTATGGCTACACCTTC
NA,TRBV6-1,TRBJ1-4,CASSEQAEGPLGKLFF,TGTGCCAGCAGTGAACAGGCGGAAGGACCCCTGGGGAAACTGTTTTTT
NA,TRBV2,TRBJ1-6,CASTDSSPLHF,TGTGCCAGCACCGACAGTTCACCCCTCCACTTT
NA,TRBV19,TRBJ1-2,CASSFRQAYGYTF,TGTGCCAGTAGTTTCCGACAGGCCTATGGCTACACCTTC
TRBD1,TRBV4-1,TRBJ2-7,CASSQDKGQGPEQYF,TGCGCCAGCAGCCAAGATAAAGGACAGGGACCCGAGCAGTACTTC
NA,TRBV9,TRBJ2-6,CATSLWGSGANVLTF,TGTGCCACCAGTTTATGGGGCTCTGGGGCCAACGTCCTGACTTTC
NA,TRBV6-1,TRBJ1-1,CASNLQGMGTEAFF,TGTGCCAGCAACCTACAGGGCATGGGCACTGAAGCTTTCTTT
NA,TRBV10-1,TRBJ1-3,CASTGTSGNTIYF,TGCGCCAGCACCGGGACTTCTGGAAACACCATATATTTT
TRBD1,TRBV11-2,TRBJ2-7,CASSLGRGTGGYEQYF,TGTGCCAGCAGCTTAGGGAGGGGGACAGGTGGCTACGAGCAGTACTTC
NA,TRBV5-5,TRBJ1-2,CASSLQQANYGYTF,TGTGCCAGCAGCTTGCAGCAAGCTAACTATGGCTACACCTTC
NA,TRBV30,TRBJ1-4,CAWSARPNEKLFF,TGTGCCTGGAGTGCCCGACCGAATGAAAAACTGTTTTTT
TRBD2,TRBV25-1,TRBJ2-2,CASQGTSGGVYHTGELFF,TGTGCCAGCCAAGGGACTAGCGGGGGAGTCTATCACACCGGGGAGCTGTTTTTT
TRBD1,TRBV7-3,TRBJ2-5,CASSSGQEETQYF,TGTGCCAGCAGCTCGGGACAGGAAGAGACCCAGTACTTC